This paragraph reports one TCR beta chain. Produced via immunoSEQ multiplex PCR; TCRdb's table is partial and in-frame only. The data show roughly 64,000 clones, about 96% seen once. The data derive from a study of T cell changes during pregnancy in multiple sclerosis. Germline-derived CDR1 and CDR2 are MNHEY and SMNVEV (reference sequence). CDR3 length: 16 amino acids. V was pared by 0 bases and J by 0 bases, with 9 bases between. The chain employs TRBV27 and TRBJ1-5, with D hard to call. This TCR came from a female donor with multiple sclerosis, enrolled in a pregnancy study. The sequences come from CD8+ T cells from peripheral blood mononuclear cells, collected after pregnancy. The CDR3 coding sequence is TGTGCCAGCAGTTTATCAGGAGGTCGTAGCAATCAGCCCCAGCATTTT. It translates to CASSLSGGRSNQPQHF.